This T cell receptor beta chain was recovered during a study of T cell responses to AZD1222 COVID-19 vaccine. Overall study findings and caveats: Reportedly, close to half of spike-specific TCRs are directed against unmutated variant regions. Along spike, vaccine-associated CD4 TCRs were found throughout, with dominance at 160-218 and 743-854.

Deletions cut 4 bases from V and 3 bases from J, with 12 bases between. The CDR3 is 14 amino acids. Germline V gene lookup returns CDR1 MGHDK and CDR2 SYGVNS. The repertoire was sequenced with immunoSEQ multiplex PCR; TCRdb's copy has only in-frame clones and lacks some. The sample holds about 130,000 clones, roughly nine tenths seen once. In the case of this clone: Antigen specificity is unknown.

V gene TRBV25-1 combines with J gene TRBJ1-1, with TRBD1 as a possible D gene (5 bases). The TCR sequence derives from an adult who received the AZD1222 COVID-19 vaccine. Source: peripheral blood, taken 28 days after the second AZD1222 dose. This CDR3 is CASSVQGRDTEAFF. DNA of the CDR3: TGTGCCAGCAGTGTTCAGGGACGGGACACTGAAGCTTTCTTT.